The clone carrying this T cell receptor beta chain was seen a single time. These data belong to a study of blood T cell repertoires in COVID-19. Study as a whole: Both acute and convalescent COVID-19 samples were obtained from the United States, Italy and Spain. Nucleic acid was either cDNA or gDNA, and it came from T cells, B-cell-depleted T cells, or PBMCs.

V lost 5 bases to trimming and J lost 3 bases; unmatched junction nucleotides: 9. This CDR3 comprises 15 residues. Germline CDR1 reads SGHTA; CDR2 reads FQGTGA. Under the authors' procedure: By means of reference gene primer amplification, nucleated cell counts were estimated. TCRdb's copy holds only in-frame clones and misses some; the assay was immunoSEQ multiplex PCR. Clone size and V and J calls were adopted from that table, with D and trimming inferred from the DNA. This sample has some 250,000 clones, with approximately 90% found just once. The material sequenced was peripheral blood. The TCR sequence derives from a woman aged 40 to 50 who had recovered from COVID-19. The chain links TRBV7-3 to TRBJ2-7; 8 positions agree with TRBD2. CDR3 sequence (DNA): TGTGCCAGCAGCCCCCGGGGGGGGACTTTCTACGAGCAGTACTTC. Its translation is CASSPRGGTFYEQYF.